This TCR beta chain emerged from a study of a mutant IDH1 vaccine in newly diagnosed glioma (dated by TCRdb to about 2021). About the investigation overall: Eight vaccinations were administered to patients in weeks 1, 3, 5, 7, 11, 15, 19 and 23, corresponding to visits V03 through V10. Vaccination began 4-6 weeks after radiotherapy alone, or alongside temozolomide cycles in the chemotherapy-containing groups. Of the 30 to 35 treated patients, around 62% were male and around 40% were female, and a mean age of around 40 years was recorded. Before enrollment, patients had received standard therapy of radiotherapy alone, temozolomide alone, or radiochemotherapy with temozolomide; most received the combination. Peripheral blood was collected at six visits: V03 (baseline), V05, V07, V10, V12 and V13. Longitudinal TCRB deep sequencing was done for 25 to 30 treated patients, wherever samples were available for exploratory analyses.

CDR1 is given as LGHNA and CDR2 as YNFKEQ, both from the germline V gene. There are 14 amino acids in the CDR3, from cysteine to phenylalanine inclusive. This entry keeps only the CDR3 DNA: 42 bases, framed from base 1. The V end gives up 4 bases and the J end 5 bases, leaving 5 bases in the junction not matched to a gene. Beyond this particular receptor, the publication reports: Availability determined which PBMC samples were chosen for TCRB deep sequencing. According to the authors, sample limitations meant that analyses of patient blood samples could not be reproduced. Pseudoprogression appeared unrelated to alterations in the top peripheral T cell clonotypes detected by TCRB sequencing. Immune responses induced by the vaccine were seen in approximately 92% of patients across multiple MHC alleles.

This clone turned up a few times. Its binding antigen is unknown. Base-call qualities are not available, and no considerably larger clone is one nucleotide away. The library was built by means of the immunoSEQ multiplex PCR assay. Following the manufacturer's protocol, the hsTCRB Kit was used to amplify rearranged TCR beta chain sequences. TCRB libraries were sequenced on an Illumina MiSeq. Per the authors' processing: The proprietary platform of the kit vendor was used for demultiplexing, trimming and gene mapping. This is the immuneACCESS table as TCRdb keeps it, with only in-frame sequences that have V and J called. A part of the clones is gone; compared with another copy, unresolved V genes explain less than half, and the rest is unexplained. That table furnishes V, J and clone size, whereas the DNA furnished D and trimming. The sample contains tens of thousands of clones, roughly 80% of them found a single time. The ten largest clones capture about 6.3% of the sample.

The sample's time point label, in plain terms: week 23, last vaccination. Each vaccine dose, consisting of 300 ug of a 20-mer mutant IDH1 peptide in Montanide, was administered subcutaneously with topical imiquimod. All donors had newly diagnosed IDH1-mutant astrocytomas of WHO grade 3 or 4 that showed loss of nuclear ATRX. The samples were drawn from NOA16, a multicentre, single-arm, open-label phase I trial in Germany that tested a mutant IDH1 peptide vaccine in humans for the first time. Genomic DNA for TCRB sequencing was extracted from EDTA blood using the DNeasy Blood and Tissue Kit. Recombination linked TRBV4-2 to TRBJ2-5, and TRBD1 matches 9 of the central bases. Sequenced material: PBMCs, taken from a glioma patient whose treatment included an IDH1 peptide vaccine. This TCR came from a man aged 35 to 55 with glioma. CDR3 loop: CASSPGQGTETQYF. DNA sequence: TGTGCCAGCAGCCCGGGACAGGGAACGGAGACCCAGTACTTC.